This T cell receptor beta chain was captured in a study of T-cell reconstitution after alpha-beta-depleted transplantation in children. This clonotype was picked up a small number of times. Germline V gives CDR1 ENHRY, CDR2 SYGVKD. This CDR3 is built from 15 residues. The V end was cut by 0 bases, the J end by 6 bases, with 14 bases between. Unique molecular identifiers featured in how the TCRbeta library was prepared. TCRdb fed the PCR reads into MiXCR, producing one record per CDR3 protein. The sample shows some 200,000 distinct CDR3 sequences, around 9.6% of them seen only once. The TCR comes from a human donor who donated a stem cell graft to a child with acute lymphoblastic leukemia. The chain couples TRBV10-3 to TRBJ2-5; D is perhaps TRBD2 (5 bases). The sample in question was PBMCs from the stem cell graft donor, obtained from the stem cell graft. This CDR3 reads CAISESITGSKTQYF. CDR3 nucleotides: TGTGCCATCAGTGAGTCGATTACGGGGAGTAAGACCCAGTACTTC.